The rows below give T cell receptor beta chains drawn from one sample of a study of blood T cell repertoires in COVID-19. Sequencing was performed with immunoSEQ multiplex PCR; in TCRdb, only in-frame clones are kept and a portion is missing. The sample consists of over 200,000 clones, roughly nine tenths of them appearing once. The sequenced sample consisted of PBMCs or T cells enriched from blood (not recorded which). The source is a woman between 50 and 59 years old in a cohort exposed to, infected with or recovered from COVID-19 (not recorded which). Both conserved end residues are part of each CDR3. The D gene is left open where the match is weak. A clone size is listed for some rows: how often the clone was seen (once, few, many), or a class if it is expanded.

j_gene	v_gene	d_gene	abundance	CDR3aa	CDR3nt
TRBJ2-3	TRBV18	TRBD2	NA	CASSPRLAGLSTDTQYF	TGTGCCAGCTCACCTCGGCTAGCGGGCCTTAGCACAGATACGCAGTATTTT
TRBJ2-3	TRBV9	NA	NA	CASSVAAGVTDTQYF	TGTGCCAGCAGCGTAGCGGCGGGTGTCACAGATACGCAGTATTTT
TRBJ2-2	TRBV5-4	TRBD1	NA	CASSAWTGDTGELFF	TGTGCCAGCAGCGCTTGGACAGGGGACACCGGGGAGCTGTTTTTT
TRBJ1-1	TRBV19	TRBD1	NA	CASRRDRVNTEAFF	TGTGCCAGTAGAAGGGACAGAGTGAACACTGAAGCTTTCTTT
TRBJ1-1	TRBV10-3	NA	NA	CAIRQGSNTEAFF	TGTGCCATCAGACAGGGTTCAAACACTGAAGCTTTCTTT
TRBJ2-7	TRBV4-3	NA	many	CASSQDGGFEQYF	TGCGCCAGCAGCCAAGATGGGGGGTTCGAGCAGTACTTC
TRBJ1-1	TRBV10-2	TRBD1	NA	CASRETGRNTEAFF	TGCGCCAGCAGAGAGACAGGGCGGAACACTGAAGCTTTCTTT
TRBJ1-1	TRBV27	TRBD1	NA	CASSLLPAGQGARNTEAFF	TGTGCCAGCAGTCTACTGCCAGCGGGACAGGGGGCGCGGAACACTGAAGCTTTCTTT
TRBJ2-7	TRBV30	TRBD2	NA	CAWSKLAGWNEQYF	TGTGCCTGGAGTAAACTAGCGGGGTGGAACGAGCAGTACTTC
TRBJ2-5	TRBV5-1	NA	few	CASSLGTGATEETQYF	TGCGCCAGCAGCTTGGGAACTGGGGCCACAGAAGAGACCCAGTACTTC
TRBJ1-2	TRBV19	TRBD1	few	CASSTHPGQDLVRYTF	TGTGCCAGTAGTACTCACCCGGGACAGGATTTGGTCCGCTACACCTTC
TRBJ2-7	TRBV5-1	TRBD1	NA	CASSLGSFPGTGEEQYF	TGCGCCAGCAGCTTGGGCTCATTTCCGGGGACAGGGGAAGAGCAGTACTTC
TRBJ1-2	TRBV21-1	NA	NA	CASSRLPGTGVGYTF	TGTGCCAGCAGCCGCCTTCCTGGGACAGGGGTCGGCTACACCTTC
TRBJ1-3	TRBV5-1	NA	NA	CASRSIEPGNTIYF	TGCGCCAGCAGATCGATAGAACCTGGAAACACCATATATTTT
TRBJ2-3	TRBV29-1	TRBD1	NA	CSVERGPDTQYF	TGCAGCGTTGAAAGGGGGCCAGATACGCAGTATTTT
TRBJ2-5	TRBV9	TRBD2	NA	CASANMGGIQETQYF	TGTGCCAGCGCCAATATGGGGGGGATACAAGAGACCCAGTACTTC
TRBJ2-2	TRBV6-4	NA	NA	CASSNRDIYTGELFF	TGTGCCAGCAGTAACCGGGACATTTACACCGGGGAGCTGTTTTTT
TRBJ1-4	TRBV27	TRBD1	NA	CASGSILTGGEVEKLFF	TGTGCCAGCGGGTCTATCCTCACAGGGGGCGAGGTTGAAAAACTGTTTTTT
TRBJ2-3	TRBV27	TRBD2	NA	CASSSRGGALGTDTQYF	TGTGCCAGCAGTTCCCGCGGGGGGGCTTTGGGTACAGATACGCAGTATTTT
TRBJ1-6	TRBV5-5	NA	NA	CASSSVYDSPLHF	TGTGCCAGCAGCTCCGTATATGATTCACCCCTCCACTTT
TRBJ1-1	TRBV10-3	NA	NA	CAIMGQGTEAFF	TGTGCCATCATGGGCCAGGGCACTGAAGCTTTCTTT
TRBJ2-3	TRBV24-1	NA	NA	CATRPTGTGTDTQYF	TGTGCCACCCGGCCCACAGGGACCGGCACAGATACGCAGTATTTT
TRBJ1-1	TRBV7-3	NA	NA	CASSPSFENTEAFF	TGTGCCAGCAGCCCCAGTTTCGAGAACACTGAAGCTTTCTTT
TRBJ2-7	TRBV5-4	NA	NA	CASSLISRSRYEQYF	TGTGCCAGCAGCTTGATCAGCAGGTCCCGTTACGAGCAGTACTTC
TRBJ1-2	TRBV30	TRBD1	NA	CAWTQGGYGYTF	TGTGCCTGGACACAGGGGGGCTATGGCTACACCTTC
TRBJ1-2	TRBV30	NA	NA	CAWSVGLSNYGYTF	TGTGCCTGGAGTGTCGGACTCTCTAACTATGGCTACACCTTC
TRBJ1-6	TRBV5-5	TRBD1	NA	CASSRSGGSPLHF	TGTGCCAGCAGCCGATCAGGGGGCTCACCCCTCCACTTT
TRBJ1-5	TRBV7-2	NA	NA	CASSLEVGNQPQHF	TGTGCCAGCAGCTTAGAGGTCGGGAATCAGCCCCAGCATTTT
TRBJ1-5	TRBV19	NA	NA	CASTRSTGISNQPQHF	TGTGCCAGTACTCGCTCGACGGGGATTAGTAATCAGCCCCAGCATTTT
TRBJ2-1	TRBV11-2	TRBD1	NA	CASSGIRDRTNEQFF	TGTGCCAGCAGCGGTATCCGGGACAGGACTAATGAGCAGTTCTTC
TRBJ1-1	TRBV11-2	NA	NA	CASSLGTETDTEAFF	TGTGCCAGCAGCTTAGGGACAGAAACCGACACTGAAGCTTTCTTT
TRBJ1-4	TRBV4-3	NA	NA	CASSQEVGRQANEKLFF	TGCGCCAGCAGCCAAGAAGTCGGTCGACAGGCTAATGAAAAACTGTTTTTT
TRBJ1-6	TRBV2	NA	NA	CASRAGDSPLHF	TGTGCCAGCAGAGCAGGGGATTCACCCCTCCACTTT
TRBJ2-7	TRBV7-8	NA	NA	CASSFTPWAYEQYF	TGTGCCAGCAGCTTCACCCCCTGGGCGTACGAGCAGTACTTC
TRBJ2-7	TRBV4-1	TRBD2	NA	CASSQETGGNYEQYF	TGCGCCAGCAGCCAAGAGACGGGGGGGAACTACGAGCAGTACTTC
TRBJ2-2	TRBV7-3	TRBD1	once	CASSRRQGANTGELFF	TGTGCCAGCAGCCGTCGACAGGGGGCGAACACCGGGGAGCTGTTTTTT
TRBJ1-2	TRBV6-2/TRBV6-3	NA	few	CASSDSRYGYTF	TGTGCCAGCAGTGACAGTCGCTATGGCTACACCTTC
TRBJ2-4	TRBV3-1/TRBV3-2	NA	NA	CASSYSGNIQYF	TGTGCCAGCAGCTATAGCGGAAACATTCAGTACTTC
TRBJ2-7	TRBV6-2/TRBV6-3	NA	NA	CASSYSSTKAGSYEQYF	TGTGCCAGCAGTTACTCCTCTACAAAAGCAGGCTCCTACGAGCAGTACTTC
TRBJ1-2	TRBV2	TRBD1	NA	CASGGQGTGYTF	TGTGCCAGCGGGGGACAGGGTACGGGCTACACCTTC
TRBJ2-7	TRBV10-2	NA	NA	CASRGDSYEQYF	TGCGCCAGCCGCGGGGACTCCTACGAGCAGTACTTC
TRBJ1-2	TRBV28	NA	NA	CATGYYGYTF	TGTGCTACAGGGTACTATGGCTACACCTTC
TRBJ1-2	TRBV4-3	TRBD1	NA	CASSRGGQGPYGYTF	TGCGCCAGCAGCCGAGGGGGACAGGGGCCCTATGGCTACACCTTC
TRBJ1-4	TRBV2	NA	NA	CASRAGVPANEKLFF	TGTGCCAGCAGGGCGGGCGTGCCTGCTAATGAAAAACTGTTTTTT
TRBJ1-1	TRBV5-1	TRBD1	once	CASSLVAGGLISAEAFF	TGCGCCAGCAGCTTGGTGGCAGGGGGCCTAATTTCGGCTGAAGCTTTCTTT
TRBJ2-5	TRBV30	NA	NA	CAWSVRRTGYQETQYF	TGTGCCTGGAGTGTACGACGTACAGGGTATCAGGAGACCCAGTACTTC
TRBJ1-4	TRBV27	NA	NA	CASSPRTGPIAANEKLFF	TGTGCCAGCAGTCCCCGAACAGGGCCTATTGCCGCCAATGAAAAACTGTTTTTT
TRBJ1-1	TRBV18	TRBD1	NA	CASSELTGVGTEAFF	TGTGCCAGCTCGGAACTTACAGGGGTCGGCACTGAAGCTTTCTTT
TRBJ1-2	TRBV7-9	TRBD1	NA	CASKGTANYGYTF	TGTGCCAGCAAAGGGACAGCTAACTATGGCTACACCTTC
TRBJ1-2	TRBV6-5	TRBD1	NA	CASTQGAPYGYTF	TGTGCCAGCACCCAGGGGGCCCCCTATGGCTACACCTTC
TRBJ2-1	TRBV7-2	TRBD2	NA	CASSLGSGEYNEQFF	TGTGCCAGCAGCTTAGGTAGCGGGGAATACAATGAGCAGTTCTTC
TRBJ2-7	TRBV4-2	NA	NA	CASSQGGAATYEQYF	TGTGCCAGCAGCCAAGGTGGGGCAGCAACCTACGAGCAGTACTTC
TRBJ1-2	TRBV2	TRBD1	few	CASSRDRGLDGYTF	TGTGCCAGCAGCCGGGACAGGGGGCTCGATGGCTACACCTTC
TRBJ2-7	TRBV4-3	NA	NA	CASSQDRRQGYEQYF	TGCGCCAGCAGCCAAGATCGAAGGCAGGGCTACGAGCAGTACTTC
TRBJ1-1	TRBV7-2	NA	NA	CASSLQGLGEAFF	TGTGCCAGCAGCTTACAGGGGTTGGGTGAAGCTTTCTTT
TRBJ1-1	TRBV28	NA	NA	CAAWQVNMNTEAFF	TGTGCCGCGTGGCAGGTAAATATGAACACTGAAGCTTTCTTT
TRBJ1-3	TRBV5-1	TRBD1	NA	CASSLQGSLGNTIYF	TGCGCCAGCAGCCTACAGGGGAGTCTTGGAAACACCATATATTTT
TRBJ2-3	TRBV2	NA	NA	CASWWGGTDTQYF	TGTGCCAGTTGGTGGGGGGGCACAGATACGCAGTATTTT
TRBJ2-4	TRBV21-1	NA	NA	CASSKDEGENIQYF	TGTGCCAGCAGCAAAGATGAGGGTGAAAACATTCAGTACTTC